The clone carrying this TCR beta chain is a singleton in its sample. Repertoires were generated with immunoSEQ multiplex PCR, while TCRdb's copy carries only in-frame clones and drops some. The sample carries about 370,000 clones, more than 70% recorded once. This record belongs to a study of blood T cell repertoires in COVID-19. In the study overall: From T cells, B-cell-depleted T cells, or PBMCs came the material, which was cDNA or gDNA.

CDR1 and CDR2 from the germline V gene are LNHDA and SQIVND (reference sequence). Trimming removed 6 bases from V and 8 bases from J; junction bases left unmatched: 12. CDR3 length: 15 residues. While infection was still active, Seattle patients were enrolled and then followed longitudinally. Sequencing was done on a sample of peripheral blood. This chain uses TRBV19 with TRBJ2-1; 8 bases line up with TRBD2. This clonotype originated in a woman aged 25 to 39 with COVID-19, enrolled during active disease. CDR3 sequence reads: CASSGRGGVEDEQFF. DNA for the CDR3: TGTGCCAGTAGCGGGAGGGGAGGGGTGGAAGATGAGCAGTTCTTC. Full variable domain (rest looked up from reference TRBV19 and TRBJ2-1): DGGITQSPKYLFRKEGQNVTLSCEQNLNHDAMYWYRQDPGQGLRLIYYSQIVNDFQKGDIAEGYSVSREKKESFPLTVTSAQKNPTAFYLCASSGRGGVEDEQFFGPGTRLTVL.